The 32 T cell receptor beta chains below all came from one sample that was sequenced in a study of shared clonotypes between healthy human individuals. Libraries were prepared by immunoSEQ multiplex PCR; TCRdb keeps only in-frame clonotypes and omits some of them. The table lists about 2.3 million clones, roughly 90% of them singletons. The sample comprised naive CD4+ T cells from PBMCs. The subset denotes: CD45RA+ positively selected. The source is a man between 18 and 35 years old in good health. Some clones in this sample may be carry-over from other donors' samples.

The chain uses TRBV7-2 and TRBJ2-1, with TRBD2 matching over 11 bases. CDR1 is SGHTA and CDR2 is FQGNSA in the germline V gene. V was pared by 5 bases and J by 5 bases, with 5 bases of the junction left unmatched. This CDR3 is 15 amino acids long. CDR3 nucleotide sequence: TGTGCCAGCAGCCCACCGGGACTAGCGGACAATGAGCAGTTCTTC. Encoded protein: CASSPPGLADNEQFF.

The chain recombines TRBV28 with TRBJ2-3; D is uncertain. The CDR3 has 13 residues. CDR1 is MDHEN and CDR2 is SYDVKM in the germline V gene. Trimming removed 3 bases from V and 4 bases from J, with 8 bases in between. Here the CDR3 reads CASSFPPPDTQYF. DNA of the CDR3: TGTGCCAGCAGTTTCCCCCCCCCAGATACGCAGTATTTT.

The chain recombines TRBV6-1 with TRBJ1-4; 9 positions match TRBD1. The CDR3 loop spans 16 amino acids. Germline assignment: CDR1 MNHNS and CDR2 SASEGT. V lost 4 bases and J lost 1; bases outside the gene matches: 4. CDR3 amino acids: CASSGRQGVTNEKLFF. As DNA, the CDR3 is TGTGCCAGCAGTGGACGACAGGGGGTAACTAATGAAAAACTGTTTTTT.

A note on this clone: The same CDR3 is also encoded by other DNA sequences in this sample. This chain connects TRBV29-1 to TRBJ2-7, with TRBD1 matching 8 bases. V lost 5 bases and J lost 0; bases outside the gene matches: 3. This CDR3 region has 13 residues. Germline V CDR1 and CDR2: SQVTM, ANQGSEA. CDR3 sequence (DNA): TGCAGCGTTAGACAGGGGTCCTCCTACGAGCAGTACTTC. It specifies CSVRQGSSYEQYF.

This clone was observed once. The chain couples TRBV9 to TRBJ1-3, with unresolved D. V shed 4 bases and J shed 0 bases, with 8 bases lying between them. The V gene's germline CDR1 is SGDLS and CDR2 YYNGEE. This CDR3 spans 14 amino acids. CDR3 in DNA: TGTGCCAGCAGCACTGCCTTCTCTGGAAACACCATATATTTT. It codes for CASSTAFSGNTIYF.

This clone occurred once. CDR3 DNA sequence: TGTGCCAGCAGCCCAGGGGTGGGGCTAGCAGGCACAGATACGCAGTATTTT. The encoded protein is CASSPGVGLAGTDTQYF. The chain joins TRBV9 to TRBJ2-3; tentatively, D is TRBD1 (6 bases). The CDR3 has 17 residues. V was pared by 4 bases and J by 1 base, with 19 bases between. Germline V gene data show CDR1 as SGDLS and CDR2 as YYNGEE.

This chain links TRBV11-3 with TRBJ2-5; D unresolved. Trimming cost V 2 bases and J 5 bases, with 9 bases left between them. CDR3 length: 13 residues. Germline assignment: CDR1 SGHNT and CDR2 YENEEA. The CDR3 reads CASSLSSKETQYF. As DNA, the CDR3 is TGTGCCAGCAGCTTAAGCTCCAAGGAGACCCAGTACTTC. Supplemented by reference TRBV11-3 and TRBJ2-5, the full variable domain reads EAGVVQSPRYKIIEKKQPVAFWCNPISGHNTLYWYLQNLGQGPELLIRYENEEAVDDSQLPKDRFSAERLKGVDSTLKIQPAELGDSAVYLCASSLSSKETQYFGPGTRLLVL.

The chain has TRBV15 and TRBJ2-7; 10 bases match TRBD1. In germline, CDR1 is LNHNV, CDR2 YYDKDF (reference sequence). After removal of 4 bases from V and 9 bases from J, the junction contained 6 bases not matched to a gene. This CDR3 comprises 13 residues. CDR3 sequence (DNA): TGTGCCACCAGCACAGACAGGGGGCAAGGGCAGTACTTC. Translation: CATSTDRGQGQYF. The full variable domain, with the rest looked up from reference TRBV15 and TRBJ2-7, is DAMVIQNPRYQVTQFGKPVTLSCSQTLNHNVMYWYQQKSSQAPKLLFHYYDKDFNNEADTPDNFQSRRPNTSFCFLDIRSPGLGDTAMYLCATSTDRGQGQYFGPGTRLTVT.

This clone was counted once. V is TRBV4-2 and J is TRBJ1-3; 10 bases match TRBD1. The CDR3 loop spans 16 amino acids. Germline assignment: CDR1 LGHNA and CDR2 YNFKEQ. V was pared by 8 bases and J by 0 bases, with 7 bases of the junction left unmatched. The CDR3: CASSGQGVISGNTIYF. CDR3 nucleotide sequence: TGTGCCAGCTCCGGACAGGGGGTAATCTCTGGAAACACCATATATTTT.

The CDR3 is CASVYVGLGADTQYF. In DNA form, the CDR3 reads TGTGCCAGTGTCTATGTGGGACTAGGAGCGGATACGCAGTATTTT. V gene TRBV28 combines with J gene TRBJ2-3; 8 nucleotides match TRBD2. The CDR3 is 15 residues long. Germline V gives CDR1 MDHEN, CDR2 SYDVKM. The V segment lost 9 bases and the J segment 6 bases; nucleotides outside the gene matches: 14.

The rearrangement links TRBV7-9 to TRBJ2-7, with a weak D call TRBD2 (6 bases). Trimming removed 2 bases at V and 0 bases at J, with 23 bases between. This CDR3 contains 19 residues. Germline assignment: CDR1 SEHNR and CDR2 FQNEAQ (reference sequence). The CDR3 region is CASSLLGIQGRTSSYEQYF. The DNA of the CDR3 is TGTGCCAGCAGCTTATTGGGTATACAAGGGAGGACCAGCTCCTACGAGCAGTACTTC. Supplemented by reference TRBV7-9 and TRBJ2-7, the full variable domain reads DTGVSQNPRHKITKRGQNVTFRCDPISEHNRLYWYRQTLGQGPEFLTYFQNEAQLEKSRLLSDRFSAERPKGSFSTLEIQRTEQGDSAMYLCASSLLGIQGRTSSYEQYFGPGTRLTVT.

This clone was recorded only once. The rearrangement links TRBV7-9 to TRBJ1-1, with 8 bases identical to TRBD1. The J segment lost 8 bases and the V segment lost 1 base, leaving 6 bases of the junction unmatched. Germline V gene lookup returns CDR1 SEHNR and CDR2 FQNEAQ (reference sequence). CDR3 length equals 14 residues. CDR3 coding DNA: TGTGCCAGCAGCTTAGAGTTCCAGGGGGCGGAAGCTTTCTTT. Amino acids: CASSLEFQGAEAFF.

The rearrangement links TRBV6-1 to TRBJ2-4; no clear D. CDR3 length: 12 amino acids. Trimming removed 3 bases from V and 10 bases from J, with 10 bases in between. The germline V gene has CDR1 MNHNS and CDR2 SASEGT. In nucleotides, the CDR3 is TGTGCCAGCAGTGACTACCCTATGATTCAGTACTTC. It codes for CASSDYPMIQYF.

The rearrangement uses TRBV7-7 and TRBJ2-1, with 11 bases fitting TRBD2. Looked up from germline, CDR1 is SSHAT and CDR2 is FNYEAQ (reference sequence). The CDR3 is made up of 14 amino acids. Trimming cost V 4 bases and J 7 bases; bases outside gene matches: 3. The CDR3 bases are TGTGCCAGCAGCTCGGGACTAGCGGTGAATGAGCAGTTCTTC. This sequence encodes CASSSGLAVNEQFF.

The rearrangement joins TRBV5-1 to TRBJ2-1; the D call may be TRBD1 or TRBD2 (6 bases each). The CDR3 is 14 residues long. Deletions cut 1 base from V and 8 bases from J, with 13 bases between. Germline-derived CDR1 and CDR2 are SGHRS and YFSETQ. CDR3 protein: CASSLWGARDEQFF. CDR3 in DNA: TGCGCCAGCAGCTTGTGGGGGGCCCGGGATGAGCAGTTCTTC.

The chain is built from TRBV19 and TRBJ1-4; 7 nucleotides match TRBD1. The CDR3 runs 17 residues. Unmatched junction bases numbered 13, after V lost 4 bases and J lost 5 bases. Germline loops: CDR1 LNHDA, CDR2 SQIVND (reference sequence). The chain's CDR3 is CASSTTPRGTENEKLFF. The CDR3 DNA reads as TGTGCCAGTAGTACCACCCCGAGGGGGACAGAGAATGAAAAACTGTTTTTT.

This clone appeared a few times. The CDR3 loop reads CASSPSTGLNYGYTF. Written as DNA, the CDR3 is TGTGCCAGCTCACCATCGACAGGCCTTAACTATGGCTACACCTTC. The rearrangement uses TRBV18 and TRBJ1-2, with D tentatively TRBD1 (6 bases). The V end lost 2 bases, the J end lost 1 base, and 11 bases lay between the germline ends. The V gene's germline CDR1 is KGHSH and CDR2 LQKENI. The CDR3 is 15 residues long.

This clone was detected only once. This same CDR3 is encoded by further DNA sequences in the sample. V usage is TRBV19 and J usage is TRBJ1-2, with a tentative D call TRBD1 (6 bases). The germline V gene encodes CDR1 LNHDA and CDR2 SQIVND (reference sequence). The CDR3 runs to 15 residues. The V and J ends lost 4 bases and 0 bases respectively, with 12 bases between them. The CDR3 DNA reads TGTGCCAGTAGTACCACAGGGTCGGCTAACTATGGCTACACCTTC. This gives the protein CASSTTGSANYGYTF.

This clone was counted between two and nine times. V usage is TRBV27 and J usage is TRBJ1-1; 8 positions agree with TRBD1. The CDR3 extends over 15 amino acids. Germline CDR1 is MNHEY and CDR2 is SMNVEV (reference sequence). Trimming took 6 bases from V and 0 from J; bases not matched to a gene: 6. DNA of the CDR3: TGTGCCAGCAGCCGGGACAGGCCAATGAACACTGAAGCTTTCTTT. Amino acid sequence: CASSRDRPMNTEAFF.

The chain has TRBV7-2 and TRBJ2-6; no reliable D call. Germline values: CDR1 SGHTA, CDR2 FQGNSA. With 4 bases removed from V and 0 bases from J, the gap between germline ends came to 7 bases. The CDR3 is 15 amino acids. CDR3 sequence reads: CASSSAFSGANVLTF. CDR3 nucleotide sequence: TGTGCCAGCAGCTCCGCCTTCTCTGGGGCCAACGTCCTGACTTTC.

This chain joins TRBV25-1 and TRBJ2-3; TRBD2 agrees at 11 bases. This CDR3 has 16 amino acids. V was clipped by 6 bases and J by 5 bases; unmatched bases: 10. Per germline, CDR1 MGHDK and CDR2 SYGVNS. In DNA, the CDR3 is TGTGCCAGCAGCCCCCATAGCGGGAGGGCCCAAGATACGCAGTATTTT. Residues: CASSPHSGRAQDTQYF.

This chain links TRBV6-1 with TRBJ2-1; TRBD1 matches at 9 bases. V shed 4 bases, J shed 7 bases, and the junction held 11 bases outside the gene matches. The germline V gene has CDR1 MNHNS and CDR2 SASEGT. The CDR3 consists of 16 residues. The CDR3 DNA is TGTGCCAGCAGTGCCCGACCGGGACAGGGTGTTAATGAGCAGTTCTTC. Protein product: CASSARPGQGVNEQFF.

The CDR3 loop reads CASSPLGLTGELFF. The CDR3 DNA is TGTGCCAGCAGCCCTCTAGGCCTCACCGGGGAGCTGTTTTTT. The chain uses TRBV9 and TRBJ2-2; the D is unclear. Trimming took off 4 bases at V and 4 bases at J, with 11 bases between the two ends. Germline CDR1 is SGDLS and CDR2 is YYNGEE. The CDR3 consists of 14 residues.

This clone appeared a single time. This sequence joins TRBV5-4 and TRBJ2-5, with D perhaps TRBD1 or TRBD2 (7 bases each). Germline values: CDR1 SGHNT, CDR2 YYREEE (reference sequence). The V end lost 6 bases, the J end lost 4 bases, and 22 bases lay between the germline ends. The CDR3 is 16 residues long. CDR3 DNA: TGTGCCAGCACCGACCCCAGGGGGGGGCGGGTAGAGACCCAGTACTTC. Its protein product is CASTDPRGGRVETQYF.

This clone appeared once. V is TRBV14 and J is TRBJ2-4, with 13 nucleotides matching TRBD2. Germline V gene sequence: CDR1 SGHDN, CDR2 FVKESK. Germline trimming cut 0 bases from V and 2 bases from J; bases unmatched to any gene: 13. The CDR3 is made up of 21 amino acids. CDR3 loop: CASSQDALGLAGEGTKNIQYF. The CDR3, as DNA: TGTGCCAGCAGCCAAGACGCGCTAGGACTAGCGGGAGAGGGCACCAAAAACATTCAGTACTTC.

This clone occurred once. This chain connects TRBV7-8 to TRBJ2-7; TRBD2 is a possible D gene (7 bases). Germline V gives CDR1 SGHVS, CDR2 FQNEAQ. The ends were cut back, 7 bases at V and 4 bases at J, with 17 bases in the middle. The CDR3 is made up of 14 amino acids. The CDR3 spells CASTPRGGMYEQYF. Here the CDR3 DNA reads TGTGCCAGCACCCCCCGCGGGGGCATGTACGAGCAGTACTTC.

The chain employs TRBV11-3 and TRBJ2-5; D is possibly TRBD2 (5 bases). The ends were cut back, 3 bases at V and 5 bases at J, with 16 bases in the middle. Germline V gene sequence: CDR1 SGHNT, CDR2 YENEEA. This CDR3 is built from 15 residues. The CDR3 sequence: CASSFRGSSRETQYF. CDR3 DNA: TGTGCCAGCAGCTTCCGTGGGAGCTCTCGGGAGACCCAGTACTTC.

The chain links TRBV15 to TRBJ2-1, with 7 bases aligning to TRBD2. CDR3 length: 14 amino acids. CDR1 LNHNV and CDR2 YYDKDF come from the germline V gene (reference sequence). V dropped 8 bases and J dropped 0; count of bases not matched to a gene: 4. CDR3 region: CATATGGSYNEQFF. The DNA of the CDR3 is TGTGCCACCGCGACGGGAGGCTCCTACAATGAGCAGTTCTTC.

The J gene is TRBJ1-1, the V gene TRBV28; 8 bases match TRBD1. CDR3 size: 14 residues. V shed 3 bases, J shed 7 bases, and the junction held 7 bases outside the gene matches. Germline-derived CDR1 and CDR2 are MDHEN and SYDVKM. CDR3 in amino acids: CASSLGAGGIEAFF. In DNA, the CDR3 is TGTGCCAGCAGTTTGGGGGCAGGGGGCATTGAAGCTTTCTTT.

V is TRBV19 and J is TRBJ1-1, with 8 bases lining up with TRBD1. The V gene's germline CDR1 is LNHDA and CDR2 SQIVND (reference sequence). J gave up 5 bases and V 9 bases, and 8 bases lay outside the gene matches. The CDR3 is 13 residues long. The CDR3 coding sequence is TGTGCCAGCAGCGGACAGGGAGAGACTGAAGCTTTCTTT. Its translation: CASSGQGETEAFF.

The gene calls are TRBV25-1 and TRBJ2-1, with D perhaps matching TRBD1 (6 bases). The V end was cut by 5 bases, the J end by 4 bases, with 15 bases between. This CDR3 is 15 amino acids long. Germline loops: CDR1 MGHDK, CDR2 SYGVNS. CDR3 sequence reads: CASSQTPTGYNEQFF. The CDR3 DNA is TGTGCCAGCAGTCAAACACCGACAGGATACAATGAGCAGTTCTTC.

The V gene is TRBV27, the J gene TRBJ2-1; 9 bases match TRBD1. Losses at the gene ends were 4 bases for V and 8 bases for J; bases not matched to a gene: 12. The CDR3 covers 16 residues. Germline V gene sequence: CDR1 MNHEY, CDR2 SMNVEV (reference sequence). The CDR3 nucleotides are TGTGCCAGCAGTTCTCATTCGGACAGGGGAGCCGATGAGCAGTTCTTC. This codes for CASSSHSDRGADEQFF.